The clone carrying this T cell receptor (beta chain) was counted only a few times. Its antigen is not known. The data were obtained in a study of CD8 T cells in ankylosing spondylitis. Using its own MiXCR run on the 5' RACE reads, TCRdb lists one record per CDR3 protein. The data show 700,000 to 1,000,000 distinct CDR3 sequences, roughly 12% seen once. General observations from the study: Disease-linked clones bore a CD8+ phenotype and were relatively rare in peripheral blood. Characteristic, it appeared, of ankylosing spondylitis blood was a TCR beta motif of fewer than 10 highly homologous variants.

The germline V gene encodes CDR1 DFQATT and CDR2 SNEGSKA (reference sequence). This CDR3 has 11 residues. This clonotype was sampled from a male donor with ankylosing spondylitis. Material: blood, either unsorted or a sorted T cell fraction (not recorded which). The rearrangement uses TRBV20-1 and TRBJ2-3; D remains ambiguous. The CDR3 loop is CSPTTADTQYF. CDR3 sequence (DNA): TGCAGCCCCACCACGGCAGATACGCAGTATTTT.